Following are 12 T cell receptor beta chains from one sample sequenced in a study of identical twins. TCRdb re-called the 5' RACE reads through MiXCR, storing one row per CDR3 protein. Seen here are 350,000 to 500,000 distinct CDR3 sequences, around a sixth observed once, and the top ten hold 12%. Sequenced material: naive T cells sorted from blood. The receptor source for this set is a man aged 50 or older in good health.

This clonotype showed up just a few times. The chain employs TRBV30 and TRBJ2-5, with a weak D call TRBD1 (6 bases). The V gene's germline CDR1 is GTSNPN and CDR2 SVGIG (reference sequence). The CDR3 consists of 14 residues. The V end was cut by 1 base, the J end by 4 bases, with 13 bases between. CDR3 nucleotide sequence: TGTGCCTGGAGTGGAGGGGGTCTTACAGAGACCCAGTACTTC. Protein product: CAWSGGGLTETQYF.

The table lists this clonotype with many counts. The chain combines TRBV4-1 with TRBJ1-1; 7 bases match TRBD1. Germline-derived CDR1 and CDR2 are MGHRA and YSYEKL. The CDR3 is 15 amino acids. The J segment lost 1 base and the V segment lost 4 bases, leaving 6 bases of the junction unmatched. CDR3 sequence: CASSPQGMANTEAFF. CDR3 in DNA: TGCGCCAGCAGCCCACAGGGGATGGCGAACACTGAAGCTTTCTTT.

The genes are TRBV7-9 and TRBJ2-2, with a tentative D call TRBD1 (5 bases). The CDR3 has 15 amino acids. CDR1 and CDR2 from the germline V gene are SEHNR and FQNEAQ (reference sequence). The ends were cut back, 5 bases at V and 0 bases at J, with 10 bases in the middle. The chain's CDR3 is CASSMTVANTGELFF. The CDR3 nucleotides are TGTGCCAGCAGCATGACAGTCGCGAACACCGGGGAGCTGTTTTTT.

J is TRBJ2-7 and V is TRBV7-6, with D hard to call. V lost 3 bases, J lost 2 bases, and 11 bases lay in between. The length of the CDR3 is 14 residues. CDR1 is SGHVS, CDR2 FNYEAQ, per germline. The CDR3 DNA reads TGTGCCAGCAGCTTTGGGGATGGGGCCTACGAGCAGTACTTC. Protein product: CASSFGDGAYEQYF.

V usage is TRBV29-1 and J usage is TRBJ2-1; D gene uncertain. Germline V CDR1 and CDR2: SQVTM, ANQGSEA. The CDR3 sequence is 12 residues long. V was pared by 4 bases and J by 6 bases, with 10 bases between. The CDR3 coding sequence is TGCAGCGTTGTTCCGCAGTCCAATGAGCAGTTCTTC. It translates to CSVVPQSNEQFF.

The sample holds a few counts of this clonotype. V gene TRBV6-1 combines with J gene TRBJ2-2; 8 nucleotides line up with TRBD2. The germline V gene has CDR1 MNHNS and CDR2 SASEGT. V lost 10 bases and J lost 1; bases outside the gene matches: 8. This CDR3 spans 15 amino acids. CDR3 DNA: TGTGCCACCCACCGGGGGGGGTGGAACACCGGGGAGCTGTTTTTT. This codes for CATHRGGWNTGELFF.

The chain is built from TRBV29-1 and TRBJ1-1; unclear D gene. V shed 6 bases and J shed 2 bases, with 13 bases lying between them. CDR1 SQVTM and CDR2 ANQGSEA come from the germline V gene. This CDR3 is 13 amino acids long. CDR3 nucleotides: TGCAGCGTCAGAGGGTACGGAAACACTGAAGCTTTCTTT. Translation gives CSVRGYGNTEAFF.

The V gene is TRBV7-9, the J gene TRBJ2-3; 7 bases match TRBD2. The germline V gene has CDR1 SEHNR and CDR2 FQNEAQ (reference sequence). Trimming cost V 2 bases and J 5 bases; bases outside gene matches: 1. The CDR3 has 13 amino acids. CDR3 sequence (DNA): TGTGCCAGCAGCTTAACTAGCGTAGATACGCAGTATTTT. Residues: CASSLTSVDTQYF.

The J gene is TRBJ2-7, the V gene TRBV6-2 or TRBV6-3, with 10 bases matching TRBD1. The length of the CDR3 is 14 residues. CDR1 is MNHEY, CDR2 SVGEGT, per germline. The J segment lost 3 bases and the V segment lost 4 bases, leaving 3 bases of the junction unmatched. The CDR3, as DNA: TGTGCCAGCAGTTGGGGACAGGGGTACTACGAGCAGTACTTC. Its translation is CASSWGQGYYEQYF.

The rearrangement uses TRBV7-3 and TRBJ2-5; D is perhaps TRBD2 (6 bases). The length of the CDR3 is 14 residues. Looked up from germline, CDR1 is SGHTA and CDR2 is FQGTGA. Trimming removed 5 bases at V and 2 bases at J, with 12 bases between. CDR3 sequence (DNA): TGTGCCAGCAGCCAGAGCGGGCTGCAAGAGACCCAGTACTTC. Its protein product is CASSQSGLQETQYF.

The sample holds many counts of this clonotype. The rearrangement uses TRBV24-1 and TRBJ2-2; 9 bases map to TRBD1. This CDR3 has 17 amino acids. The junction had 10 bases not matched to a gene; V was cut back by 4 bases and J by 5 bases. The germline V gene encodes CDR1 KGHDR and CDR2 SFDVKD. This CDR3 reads CATSDPAGTGKTGELFF. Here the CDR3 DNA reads TGTGCCACCAGTGACCCAGCCGGGACAGGGAAGACCGGGGAGCTGTTTTTT.

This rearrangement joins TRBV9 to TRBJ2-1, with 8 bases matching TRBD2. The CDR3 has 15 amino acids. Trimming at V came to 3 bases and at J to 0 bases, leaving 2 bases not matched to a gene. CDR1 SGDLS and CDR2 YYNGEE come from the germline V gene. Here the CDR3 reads CASSETSGSYNEQFF. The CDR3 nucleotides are TGTGCCAGCAGCGAAACTAGCGGCTCCTACAATGAGCAGTTCTTC.